What follows describes a single T cell receptor beta chain. The CDR3 is 13 amino acids. Trimming shortened V by 7 bases and J by 6 bases, and 18 bases separated the two germline ends. Looked up from germline, CDR1 is SQVTM and CDR2 is ANQGSEA. Assay: immunoSEQ multiplex PCR; the TCRdb copy retains only in-frame clones and omits some. The table lists 60,000 to 75,000 clones, over 75% of them singletons. These data belong to a study of T cell changes during pregnancy in multiple sclerosis. The sequenced sample was peripheral blood, obtained before pregnancy. The chain carries TRBV29-1 and TRBJ1-1; perhaps TRBD1 as D (6 bases). The receptor was isolated from a female donor with multiple sclerosis, enrolled in a pregnancy study. This CDR3 reads CSGQPYRESEAFF. Written as DNA, the CDR3 is TGCAGCGGACAACCTTACAGGGAATCTGAAGCTTTCTTT.